This T cell receptor (beta chain) was documented in a study of blood T cell repertoires in COVID-19 (dated by TCRdb to 2020 to 2022). In terms of the full investigation: The collaborator samples originated in the United States, Italy and Spain and spanned the acute and convalescent phases of COVID-19. The prospective study material was composed of cDNA or gDNA derived from T cells, B-cell-depleted T cells, or PBMCs. The dataset comprised deeply sampled blood TCRbeta repertoires from subjects exposed to, actively infected with, or recovered from COVID-19. The repertoires were released in a freely available public database intended as a resource for research on the immune response to SARS-CoV-2. The samples were drawn from two sources: the first 160 participants of the ongoing ImmuneRACE study, and over 950 subjects contributed by 6 global collaborators. Sample metadata almost always included a de-identified subject ID, COVID-19 status, age in years and sex. Where HLA class I and class II types were available, the types were taken from metadata supplied by the sample provider, not from assay-based typing. Study-wide conclusions, independent of this receptor: How much clinical and demographic metadata was included differed by source and by participant, and the metadata was provided uncurated.

The immunoSEQ Assay, a bias-controlled multiplex PCR, was used to amplify TCRbeta CDR3 regions from genomic DNA. Per the authors' processing: The number of nucleated cells in each sample was estimated by amplification of reference gene primers within the assay. Sequence reads were collapsed and filtered to measure the absolute abundance of every unique TCRbeta CDR3 rearrangement. For each sample, productive Simpson clonality was calculated as the square root of Simpson's diversity index across productive rearrangements. The table comes from immuneACCESS by way of TCRdb, which keeps in-frame sequences with V and J called. Part of the clones is missing from these tables; in studies checked, under half for an unresolved V gene and the rest for unknown reasons. The V and J calls and clone size come from that table; D and trimming were worked out from the DNA. The sample includes about 160,000 clones, with 70% to 90% observed a single time. Less than 6.5% of the sample is taken by the ten largest.

Per the germline V gene, MNHEY is the CDR1 and SVGAGI is the CDR2. V was cut back by 5 bases and J by 0 bases, leaving a gap of 13 bases between them. The CDR3, cysteine through phenylalanine, is 15 amino acids long. The retained sequence is limited to the CDR3, 45 bases, with the frame set at the first base. At one collaborating source in Seattle, patients were enrolled during active infection and were followed longitudinally through the course of disease. Each collaborating institution followed its own protocols to collect whole blood in K2EDTA tubes. Collaborator samples were shipped for TCRbeta analysis as frozen whole blood, isolated PBMCs, or DNA extracted from either sample type. Turning to this clone: Its antigen target is currently unknown. Base qualities were left out, and no much larger clone turns up one base away.

Sequences were obtained from peripheral blood. This receptor chain uses TRBV6-5 and TRBJ1-1, with TRBD1 as a weak D call on 6 bases. The sequence derives from a woman aged 50 to 65 with COVID-19, enrolled during active disease. CDR3 protein: CASSPHRDMNTEAFF. The sequenced DNA: TGTGCCAGCAGTCCCCACAGGGACATGAACACTGAAGCTTTCTTT.